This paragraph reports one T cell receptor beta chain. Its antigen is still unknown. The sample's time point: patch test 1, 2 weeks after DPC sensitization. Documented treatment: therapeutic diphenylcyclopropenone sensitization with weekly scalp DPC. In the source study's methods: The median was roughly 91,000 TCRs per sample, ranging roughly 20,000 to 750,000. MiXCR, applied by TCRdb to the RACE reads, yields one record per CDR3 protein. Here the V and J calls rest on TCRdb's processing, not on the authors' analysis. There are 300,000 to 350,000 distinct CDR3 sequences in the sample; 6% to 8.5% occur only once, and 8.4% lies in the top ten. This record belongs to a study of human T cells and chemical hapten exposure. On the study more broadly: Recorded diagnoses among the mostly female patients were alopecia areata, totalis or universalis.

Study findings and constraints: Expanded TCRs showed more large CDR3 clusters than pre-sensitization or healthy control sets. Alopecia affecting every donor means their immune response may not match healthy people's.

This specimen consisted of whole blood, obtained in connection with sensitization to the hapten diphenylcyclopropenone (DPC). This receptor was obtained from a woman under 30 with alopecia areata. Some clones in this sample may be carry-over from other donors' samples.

The CDR3 region is CASRTGGSTEAFF. The CDR3 bases are TGTGCCAGCCGGACCGGCGGGAGCACTGAAGCTTTCTTT. J is TRBJ1-1 and V is TRBV12-3 or TRBV12-4; no reliable D call. V was clipped by 8 bases and J by 4 bases, with 14 bases between them. This CDR3 is 13 amino acids long.